A single T cell receptor (beta chain) is shown here with its context. This receptor's antigen is unknown. Base qualities are not provided; no much larger clone lies one nucleotide away. TCRdb shows the sequencer as Illumina HiSeq 2500. Quantitative 5'-RACE with molecular barcodes was the method used to prepare the TCR beta libraries. Regarding the original processing steps: Disease-linked TCR variants were identified with a new computational method built on a probabilistic model of VDJ rearrangement. TCRdb ran its own pipeline on the public reads, namely fastp trimming at Q25 and MiXCR clone calling, and kept in-frame beta chains. Identical CDR3 protein sequences are pooled into one entry, listed with their most common genes and DNA. TCRdb's processing, not the study's, gives the V and J calls here. The sample records 150,000 or so distinct CDR3 sequences, approximately 32% of which are singletons. The ten largest account for 5.5% to 7.5% of the sample.

This sample is drawn from a study of CD8 T cells in ankylosing spondylitis (dated by TCRdb to the late 2010s). Broadly, across the study: The study set out to find disease-linked TCR variants by profiling T cell receptor beta repertoires in ankylosing spondylitis patients and healthy donors. The whole study cohort included 108 healthy donors and 25 ankylosing spondylitis patients. Samples of peripheral blood were taken, and for ankylosing spondylitis patients, synovial fluid was collected as well.

The CDR3 runs 18 amino acids, cysteine and phenylalanine included. Only the CDR3 region is kept as DNA, spanning 54 bases read in frame from base 1. Trimming leaves V shorter by 5 bases and J shorter by 7 bases, with the junction holding 20 bases beyond the gene matches. For CDR1 and CDR2, the germline V gene lists ENHRY and SYGVKD. Synovial fluid samples were paired with blood samples taken from the same ankylosing spondylitis patients. General conclusions and limits of the study: A TCR beta motif made up of 7 to 9 highly homologous amino acid variants appeared to be characteristic of blood from ankylosing spondylitis patients. Some motif variants had previously been reported in the synovial fluid and blood of reactive arthritis patients, which suggests shared mechanisms of disease initiation. The disease-linked clones were reported as significantly enriched in matched synovial fluid samples from ankylosing spondylitis patients. A CD8+ phenotype was shown by the disease-linked clones, which were found at relatively low frequencies in peripheral blood.

Sequenced: synovial fluid, either unsorted or a sorted T cell fraction (not recorded which). This chain is built from TRBV10-3 and TRBJ1-2; 9 middle bases align to TRBD1. This sequence was found in a male donor with ankylosing spondylitis. The DNA is as follows: TGTGCCATCAGTTCCACCGGGACAGGGTTTAAAGAAGGTCGTGGCTACACCTTC. This yields the protein CAISSTGTGFKEGRGYTF.